Shown below are 12 T cell receptor beta chains from a single sample sequenced in a study of regulatory T cells in long-lasting Graves disease. iRepertoire HTBI primers and Arm-PCR of CDR3 regions built TCR beta libraries. TCRdb redid the calling of the multiplex PCR reads with MiXCR, one entry per CDR3 protein. The data hold 300,000 to 400,000 distinct CDR3 sequences, with 15% to 19% observed a single time. Time point given: newly diagnosed GD, antithyroid drugs for less than 3 months. Scientists built the TCR library using RNA that was extracted from PBMCs. Source: peripheral blood mononuclear cells (PBMCs), taken at new diagnosis, from a patient treated with antithyroid drugs. These TCRs come from a female donor with Graves disease.

The genes are TRBV6-2 or TRBV6-3 and TRBJ1-5; 10 positions match TRBD1. V lost 4 bases to trimming and J lost 7 bases; unmatched junction nucleotides: 4. The CDR3 contains 14 residues. CDR1 MNHEY and CDR2 SVGEGT come from the germline V gene. The CDR3 region has the DNA TGTGCCAGCAGTTCTAGACAGGGGGCCCAGCCCCAGCATTTT. Translating it yields CASSSRQGAQPQHF.

For this clonotype: Given a much more abundant clone one base away, this may be a read error. This chain uses TRBV5-1 with TRBJ1-2; D perhaps matches TRBD1 (6 bases). The CDR3 loop spans 14 amino acids. The germline V gene has CDR1 SGHRS and CDR2 YFSETQ. This chain's CDR3 is CASSLEGHNYGYNF. The CDR3 nucleotides are TGCGCCAGCAGCTTGGAGGGACATAACTATGGCTACAACTTC.

There are many counts of this clonotype. The rearrangement uses TRBV12-3 or TRBV12-4 and TRBJ1-2; D call uncertain. Trimming took off 3 bases at V and 0 bases at J, with 8 bases between the two ends. This CDR3 contains 14 residues. The CDR3 coding sequence is TGTGCCAGCAGTTTCACCGATGCTAACTATGGCTACACCTTC. It encodes CASSFTDANYGYTF.

The V gene is TRBV24-1, the J gene TRBJ2-2, with D tentatively TRBD2 (6 bases). The V end was cut by 5 bases, the J end by 0 bases, with 9 bases between. The V gene's germline CDR1 is KGHDR and CDR2 SFDVKD. The CDR3 contains 15 residues. CDR3 sequence: CATSAGGPNTGELFF. CDR3 DNA sequence: TGTGCCACCAGTGCCGGGGGTCCGAACACCGGGGAGCTGTTTTTT.

This clonotype was recorded at least ten times. V is TRBV5-4 and J is TRBJ2-7; perhaps D is TRBD1 or TRBD2 (6 bases each). Germline V lookup: CDR1 SGHNT, CDR2 YYREEE (reference sequence). V dropped 0 bases and J dropped 2 bases, with 9 bases sitting between them. This CDR3 spans 14 amino acids. In DNA form, the CDR3 reads TGTGCCAGCAGCTTGGATAGGGGGGCCTACGAGCAGTACTTC. Translating gives CASSLDRGAYEQYF.

The table lists this clonotype with many counts. The V and J genes are TRBV7-9 and TRBJ2-5; no firm D call. This CDR3 is built from 14 residues. From germline, CDR1 is SEHNR and CDR2 FQNEAQ (reference sequence). V dropped 2 bases and J dropped 2 bases, with 9 bases sitting between them. In DNA, the CDR3 is TGTGCCAGCAGCTTAAAAAACTTACAAGAGACCCAGTACTTC. This encodes CASSLKNLQETQYF.

This chain uses TRBV9 with TRBJ1-1; no clear D gene. This CDR3 spans 14 amino acids. Trimming removed 2 bases from V and 0 bases from J, with 8 bases in between. CDR1 SGDLS and CDR2 YYNGEE come from the germline V gene. The CDR3 loop is CASSVGGMNTEAFF. CDR3 DNA: TGTGCCAGCAGCGTCGGCGGAATGAACACTGAAGCTTTCTTT.

In its sample, this clonotype was seen a few times. The chain carries TRBV4-1 and TRBJ1-1; D not certain. Deletions cut 1 base from V and 4 bases from J, with 13 bases between. The V gene's germline CDR1 is MGHRA and CDR2 YSYEKL. The CDR3 spans 15 residues. The CDR3 region is CASSQGLSAGTEAFF. CDR3 nucleotides: TGCGCCAGCAGCCAAGGACTCTCTGCAGGCACTGAAGCTTTCTTT.

In its sample, this clonotype was seen many times. The rearrangement links TRBV10-3 to TRBJ1-5; 9 bases are shared with TRBD1. This CDR3 region has 16 residues. Unmatched junction bases numbered 4, after V lost 3 bases and J lost 1 base. Germline V gene lookup returns CDR1 ENHRY and CDR2 SYGVKD. DNA of the CDR3: TGTGCCATCAGTGACCCGGGACAGGGAAGCAATCAGCCCCAGCATTTT. Residues: CAISDPGQGSNQPQHF.

This CDR3 reads CAWSKEAGDYEQFF. The CDR3 bases are TGTGCCTGGAGTAAAGAAGCGGGGGATTATGAGCAGTTCTTC. V usage is TRBV30 and J usage is TRBJ2-1; TRBD2 agrees at 8 bases. V shed 2 bases, J shed 8 bases, and the junction held 8 bases outside the gene matches. This CDR3 is built from 14 residues. Germline lookup yields CDR1 GTSNPN and CDR2 SVGIG (reference sequence).

In its sample, this clonotype was seen many times. The V gene is TRBV27, the J gene TRBJ2-3; 8 positions agree with TRBD2. CDR3 length: 14 amino acids. V lost 4 bases to trimming and J lost 4 bases; unmatched junction nucleotides: 4. The germline gives CDR1 MNHEY, CDR2 SMNVEV (reference sequence). This CDR3 is CASSYGLASDTQYF. CDR3 sequence (DNA): TGTGCCAGCAGTTACGGACTAGCCTCAGATACGCAGTATTTT.

The chain carries TRBV10-3 and TRBJ2-7; possible D gene TRBD1, 6 bases. The V gene lost 2 bases and the J gene lost 2 bases, with 25 bases spanning the gap. The germline CDR1 and CDR2 sequences are ENHRY and SYGVKD. CDR3 length equals 19 residues. CDR3 amino acids: CAISERAGEGIVVPYEQYF. For the CDR3, the DNA is TGTGCCATCAGTGAGAGGGCAGGGGAAGGAATAGTTGTTCCCTACGAGCAGTACTTC.